This T cell receptor (beta chain) was captured in a study of T-cell memory formation after mild COVID-19. This CDR3 region has 14 residues. V dropped 5 bases and J dropped 1 base, with 11 bases sitting between them. Germline V lookup: CDR1 SGHAT, CDR2 FQNNGV. Using constant-segment primers, 5'RACE produced TCR alpha and TCR beta cDNA libraries carrying sample barcodes and UMIs. TCRdb called the 5' RACE reads again in MiXCR, with one record for every CDR3 protein. Among 150,000 to 200,000 distinct CDR3 sequences listed, around a tenth were seen once. This clonotype was counted between two and nine times.

The specimen sequenced was PBMCs or a T cell subset sorted from them (not recorded which). This sequence originates from a man between 18 and 29 years old who had mild COVID-19 (a few samples of this study predate the infection). Cell type and time point are not known. The chain couples TRBV11-2 to TRBJ1-1, with D maybe TRBD1 (6 bases). The CDR3 bases are TGTGCCAGCAGCCTAATGGGACAGAACACTGAAGCTTTCTTT. It specifies CASSLMGQNTEAFF. The complete variable domain, with remaining parts taken from reference TRBV11-2 and TRBJ1-1, reads EAGVAQSPRYKIIEKRQSVAFWCNPISGHATLYWYQQILGQGPKLLIQFQNNGVVDDSQLPKDRFSAERLKGVDSTLKIQPAKLEDSAVYLCASSLMGQNTEAFFGQGTRLTVV.